Included here is one TCR beta chain sequence, with context. The sample is drawn from a study of blood T cell repertoires in COVID-19. Germline CDR1 is SGHNT and CDR2 is YYREEE (reference sequence). CDR3 length: 16 residues. The junction had 11 bases not matched to a gene; V was cut back by 3 bases and J by 2 bases. Measured with immunoSEQ multiplex PCR; TCRdb has only the in-frame clones, and not every one. The data show approximately 190,000 clones, 70% to 90% seen once. The chain couples TRBV5-4 to TRBJ2-7; 7 bases match TRBD2. The sample comprised peripheral blood. This receptor was identified in a woman in her sixties or seventies with active or convalescent COVID-19. The CDR3 loop reads CASSSGGAGRPYEQYF. CDR3 coding DNA: TGTGCCAGCAGCTCGGGGGGAGCGGGAAGGCCCTACGAGCAGTACTTC.